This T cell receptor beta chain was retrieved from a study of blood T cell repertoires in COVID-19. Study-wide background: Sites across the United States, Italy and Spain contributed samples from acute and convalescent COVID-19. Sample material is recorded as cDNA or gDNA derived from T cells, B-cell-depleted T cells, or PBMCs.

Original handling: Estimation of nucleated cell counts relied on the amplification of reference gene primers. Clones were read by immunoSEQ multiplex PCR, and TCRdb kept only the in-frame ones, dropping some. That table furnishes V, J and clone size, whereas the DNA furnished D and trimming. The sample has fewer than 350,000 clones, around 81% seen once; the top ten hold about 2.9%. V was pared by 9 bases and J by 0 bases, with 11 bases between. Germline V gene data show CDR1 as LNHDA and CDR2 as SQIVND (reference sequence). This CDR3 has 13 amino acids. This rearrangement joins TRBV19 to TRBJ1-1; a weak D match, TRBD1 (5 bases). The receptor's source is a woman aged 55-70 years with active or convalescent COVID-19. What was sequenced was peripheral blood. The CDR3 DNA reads TGTGCCAGCCACCGACAGATGAACACTGAAGCTTTCTTT. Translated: CASHRQMNTEAFF.